Below, 8 T cell receptor beta chains from the same sample are listed, as sequenced in a study of cytomegalovirus exposure and HLA in healthy donors. TCRdb's table, derived via immunoSEQ multiplex PCR, lists solely in-frame clones and lacks some. The sample lists tens of thousands of clones, approximately 91% occurring once. Sequenced: PBMCs. These receptors originate from a man aged 18 to 29 in good health and CMV-seronegative.

This chain connects TRBV29-1 to TRBJ1-1, with D uncertain. Germline CDR1 is SQVTM and CDR2 is ANQGSEA. Trimming cost V 7 bases and J 10 bases, with 16 bases left between them. The CDR3 totals 11 residues. The CDR3 nucleotides read TGCAGCGCCCCGACGCCCCGCGGAGCTTTCTTT. Translated: CSAPTPRGAFF.

J is TRBJ2-5 and V is TRBV6-5, with 7 bases aligning to TRBD2. The V gene's germline CDR1 is MNHEY and CDR2 SVGAGI. The CDR3 sequence is 13 residues long. Trimming took 8 bases from V and 5 from J; bases not matched to a gene: 8. The CDR3 spells CASRRDYRETQYF. The CDR3, as DNA: TGTGCCAGCCGCCGGGACTATAGGGAGACCCAGTACTTC.

V usage is TRBV10-3 and J usage is TRBJ2-5; 9 nucleotides align to TRBD2. Trimming at V came to 2 bases and at J to 3 bases, leaving 10 bases not matched to a gene. Germline V gives CDR1 ENHRY, CDR2 SYGVKD. The CDR3 runs 17 residues. The CDR3 reads CAISETTAGGRKETQYF. For the CDR3, the DNA is TGTGCCATCAGTGAGACTACGGCGGGAGGGCGGAAAGAGACCCAGTACTTC.

The rearrangement links TRBV7-3 to TRBJ2-1; TRBD2 matches 8 bases. Trimming cost V 5 bases and J 0 bases; bases outside gene matches: 0. The germline CDR1 and CDR2 sequences are SGHTA and FQGTGA. The CDR3 extends over 14 amino acids. The CDR3 DNA reads as TGTGCCAGCAGCAGCGGGAGCTCCTACAATGAGCAGTTCTTC. Encoded protein: CASSSGSSYNEQFF.

The rearrangement uses TRBV7-2 and TRBJ1-2; no clear D. Deletions cut 3 bases from V and 4 bases from J, with 9 bases between. The germline V gene encodes CDR1 SGHTA and CDR2 FQGNSA. This CDR3 is 13 amino acids long. The CDR3 protein is CASSLGTVYGYTF. DNA of the CDR3: TGTGCCAGCAGCTTGGGCACAGTCTATGGCTACACCTTC.

The chain couples TRBV29-1 to TRBJ2-7; perhaps TRBD2 as D (5 bases). Trimming removed 6 bases at V and 3 bases at J, with 9 bases between. Per the germline V gene, CDR1 is SQVTM and CDR2 is ANQGSEA. The CDR3 has 11 amino acids. CDR3 sequence (DNA): TGCAGCGTGTCCGGGGACTACGAGCAGTACTTC. Encoded protein: CSVSGDYEQYF.

This sequence joins TRBV20-1 and TRBJ1-1; D not certain. CDR3 size: 11 residues. Between the trimmed V and J ends, which lost 6 bases and 11 bases, there was a span of 16 bases. CDR1 is DFQATT and CDR2 is SNEGSKA in the germline V gene (reference sequence). CDR3 in DNA: TGCAGTGCCAACTCCGAGAGAGAGGCTTTCTTT. The encoded protein is CSANSEREAFF.

This clone has ten or more counts. J is TRBJ1-2 and V is TRBV28; D gene ambiguous. This CDR3 is 15 amino acids long. Germline V CDR1 and CDR2: MDHEN, SYDVKM. Trimming removed 3 bases from V and 3 bases from J, with 14 bases in between. The CDR3 is CASSFSGMDYYGYTF. The CDR3 coding sequence is TGTGCCAGCAGTTTTTCGGGGATGGACTACTATGGCTACACCTTC.